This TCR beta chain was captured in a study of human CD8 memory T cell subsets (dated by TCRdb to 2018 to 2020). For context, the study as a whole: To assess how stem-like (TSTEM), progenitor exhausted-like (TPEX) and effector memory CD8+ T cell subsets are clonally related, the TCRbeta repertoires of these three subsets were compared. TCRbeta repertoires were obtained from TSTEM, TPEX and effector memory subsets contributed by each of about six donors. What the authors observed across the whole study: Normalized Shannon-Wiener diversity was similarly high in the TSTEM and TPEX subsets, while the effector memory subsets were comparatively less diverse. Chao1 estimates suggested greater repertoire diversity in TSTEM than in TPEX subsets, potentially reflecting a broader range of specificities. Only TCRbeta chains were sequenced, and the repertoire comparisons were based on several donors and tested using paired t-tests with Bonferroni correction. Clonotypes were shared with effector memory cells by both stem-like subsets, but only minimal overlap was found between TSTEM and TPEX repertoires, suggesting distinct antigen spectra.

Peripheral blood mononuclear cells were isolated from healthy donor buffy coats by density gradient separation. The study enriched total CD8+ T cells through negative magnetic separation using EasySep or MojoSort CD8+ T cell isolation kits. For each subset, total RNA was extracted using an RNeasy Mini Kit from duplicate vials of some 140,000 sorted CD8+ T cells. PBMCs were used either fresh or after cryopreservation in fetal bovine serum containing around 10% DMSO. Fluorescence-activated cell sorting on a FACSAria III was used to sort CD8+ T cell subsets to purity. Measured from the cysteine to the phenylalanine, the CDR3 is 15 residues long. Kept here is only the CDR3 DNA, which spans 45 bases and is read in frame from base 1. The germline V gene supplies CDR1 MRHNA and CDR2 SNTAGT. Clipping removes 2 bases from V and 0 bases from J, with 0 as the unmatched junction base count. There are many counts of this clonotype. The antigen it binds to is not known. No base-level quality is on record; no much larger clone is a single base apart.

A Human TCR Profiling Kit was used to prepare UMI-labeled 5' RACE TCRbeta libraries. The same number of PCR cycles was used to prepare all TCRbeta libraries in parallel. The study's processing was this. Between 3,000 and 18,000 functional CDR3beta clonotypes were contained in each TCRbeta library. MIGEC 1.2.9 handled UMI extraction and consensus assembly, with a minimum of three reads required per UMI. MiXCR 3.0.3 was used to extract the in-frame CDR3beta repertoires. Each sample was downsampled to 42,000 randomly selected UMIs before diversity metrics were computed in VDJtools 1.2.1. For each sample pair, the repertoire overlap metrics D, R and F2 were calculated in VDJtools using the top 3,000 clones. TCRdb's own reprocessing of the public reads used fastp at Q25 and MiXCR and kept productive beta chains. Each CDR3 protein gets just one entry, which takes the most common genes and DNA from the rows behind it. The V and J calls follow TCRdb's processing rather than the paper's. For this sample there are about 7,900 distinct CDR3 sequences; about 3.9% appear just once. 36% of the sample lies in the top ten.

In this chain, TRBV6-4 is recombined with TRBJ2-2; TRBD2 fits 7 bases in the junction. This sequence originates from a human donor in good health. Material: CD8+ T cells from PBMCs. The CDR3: CASSDGLANTGELFF. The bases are TGTGCCAGCAGTGACGGACTAGCGAACACCGGGGAGCTGTTTTTT.